This is a list of T cell receptor beta chains from one sample in a study of shared clonotypes between healthy human individuals. Profiling relied on immunoSEQ multiplex PCR, and the TCRdb table lists in-frame clones only, not all of them. The repertoire holds about 2.1 million clones, just over 90% seen once, with 1.5% to 2% in the top ten. The sequenced sample consisted of naive CD8+ T cells from PBMCs. These TCRs come from a man between 18 and 29 years old in good health. Some clones in this sample may be carry-over from other donors' samples. Each CDR3 is given with its conserved first and last residue. Not all rows give a size; the values are once, few, many and, for expanded clones, a class.

TRBJ2-2 | - | TRBV2 | CASSGQGNTGELFF
TRBJ1-1 | few | TRBV9 | CASSGGTVMNTEAFF
TRBJ2-7 | - | TRBV5-5 | CASSDHPGGWEQYF
TRBJ1-1 | few | TRBV2 | CASSEAGNTEAFF
TRBJ1-1 | few | TRBV6-5 | CASSPGLGAFF
TRBJ1-5 | - | TRBV7-8 | CASSSAEYNQPQHF
TRBJ2-3 | - | TRBV27 | CASGPGAGQTSTDTQYF
TRBJ2-7 | - | TRBV5-4 | CASSPTGAGRYEQYF
TRBJ2-1 | - | TRBV5-8 | CASSLTTGGDYNEQFF
TRBJ2-7 | - | TRBV7-9 | CASTTGTGDDEQYF
TRBJ1-1 | - | TRBV19 | CASSIGWNTEAFF
TRBJ2-7 | - | TRBV6-1 | CASSDRTGSYEQYF
TRBJ1-1 | - | TRBV28 | CASSLGGNTEAFF
TRBJ2-7 | - | TRBV11-2 | CASSLGRGQIYEQYF
TRBJ2-7 | - | TRBV6-1 | CASSEPRGSPLYEQYF
TRBJ2-1 | - | TRBV11-2 | CASSYNEQFF
TRBJ2-1 | - | TRBV15 | CATSGGSNEQFF
TRBJ2-3 | once | TRBV7-2 | CASRLLTDTQYF
TRBJ2-5 | once | TRBV28 | CASSRRGYAETQYF
TRBJ2-4 | - | TRBV11-3 | CASSHDRGAIQYF
TRBJ1-2 | - | TRBV28 | CASSLAGGTLYGYTF
TRBJ2-7 | - | TRBV25-1 | CATEGWSSYEQYF
TRBJ2-7 | - | TRBV9 | CASSVGVSVKQYF
TRBJ2-7 | - | TRBV7-9 | CASSSATDPYEQYF
TRBJ2-7 | - | TRBV20-1 | CSARIGTEQYF
TRBJ2-2 | - | TRBV7-9 | CASSFPAGELFF
TRBJ2-3 | - | TRBV7-8 | CASSLVRLAGEWDTQYF
- | - | TRBV5-6 | CASSLDGGAYEQYF
TRBJ2-7 | - | TRBV13 | CASSSRYEQYF
TRBJ1-1 | - | TRBV9 | CASRSEVDTEAFF